These 4 T cell receptor beta chains were all obtained from the same sample, sequenced in a study of blood T cell repertoires in COVID-19. Clones were sequenced by immunoSEQ multiplex PCR, and TCRdb holds only the in-frame ones, with some missing. The sample holds a few hundred thousand clones; 85% to 90% are singletons and the top ten take around 4.6%. Sequenced input: peripheral blood. The receptors originated from a woman in her thirties or forties who had recovered from COVID-19.

V gene TRBV6-2 or TRBV6-3 combines with J gene TRBJ2-1; D is possibly TRBD2 (6 bases). CDR1 and CDR2 (germline): MNHEY, SVGEGT. This CDR3 is 14 amino acids long. Trimming removed 2 bases at V and 9 bases at J, with 14 bases between. The CDR3 spells CASSYARMRGEQFF. Here the CDR3 DNA reads TGTGCCAGCAGTTACGCCAGGATGCGGGGTGAGCAGTTCTTC.

This clone appeared once. This chain uses TRBV27 with TRBJ2-1; 12 positions match TRBD2. Losses at the gene ends were 2 bases for V and 2 bases for J; bases not matched to a gene: 1. Germline V gene data show CDR1 as MNHEY and CDR2 as SMNVEV (reference sequence). The CDR3 runs to 16 residues. The CDR3 DNA sequence: TGTGCCAGCAGTTTAGCTAGCGGGGGGGCCTACAATGAGCAGTTCTTC. Translation gives CASSLASGGAYNEQFF.

V and J are TRBV5-1 and TRBJ1-2, with D tentatively TRBD1 (6 bases). The CDR3 has 15 residues. CDR1 is SGHRS and CDR2 is YFSETQ in the germline V gene. V was cut by 4 bases and J by 4 bases, with 17 bases left in between. The CDR3 DNA is TGCGCCAGCAGCGAGAACCCGGGACACCGCTATGGCTACACCTTC. Translated, it gives CASSENPGHRYGYTF.

The chain is built from TRBV27 and TRBJ2-2, with D maybe TRBD1 (5 bases). The CDR3 runs 17 residues. Deletions cut 5 bases from V and 3 bases from J, with 19 bases between. Germline CDR1 and CDR2: MNHEY and SMNVEV (reference sequence). In DNA, the CDR3 is TGTGCCAGCAGTGGGGCGTTTGACTTCATGGACACCGGGGAGCTGTTTTTT. Translating it yields CASSGAFDFMDTGELFF.